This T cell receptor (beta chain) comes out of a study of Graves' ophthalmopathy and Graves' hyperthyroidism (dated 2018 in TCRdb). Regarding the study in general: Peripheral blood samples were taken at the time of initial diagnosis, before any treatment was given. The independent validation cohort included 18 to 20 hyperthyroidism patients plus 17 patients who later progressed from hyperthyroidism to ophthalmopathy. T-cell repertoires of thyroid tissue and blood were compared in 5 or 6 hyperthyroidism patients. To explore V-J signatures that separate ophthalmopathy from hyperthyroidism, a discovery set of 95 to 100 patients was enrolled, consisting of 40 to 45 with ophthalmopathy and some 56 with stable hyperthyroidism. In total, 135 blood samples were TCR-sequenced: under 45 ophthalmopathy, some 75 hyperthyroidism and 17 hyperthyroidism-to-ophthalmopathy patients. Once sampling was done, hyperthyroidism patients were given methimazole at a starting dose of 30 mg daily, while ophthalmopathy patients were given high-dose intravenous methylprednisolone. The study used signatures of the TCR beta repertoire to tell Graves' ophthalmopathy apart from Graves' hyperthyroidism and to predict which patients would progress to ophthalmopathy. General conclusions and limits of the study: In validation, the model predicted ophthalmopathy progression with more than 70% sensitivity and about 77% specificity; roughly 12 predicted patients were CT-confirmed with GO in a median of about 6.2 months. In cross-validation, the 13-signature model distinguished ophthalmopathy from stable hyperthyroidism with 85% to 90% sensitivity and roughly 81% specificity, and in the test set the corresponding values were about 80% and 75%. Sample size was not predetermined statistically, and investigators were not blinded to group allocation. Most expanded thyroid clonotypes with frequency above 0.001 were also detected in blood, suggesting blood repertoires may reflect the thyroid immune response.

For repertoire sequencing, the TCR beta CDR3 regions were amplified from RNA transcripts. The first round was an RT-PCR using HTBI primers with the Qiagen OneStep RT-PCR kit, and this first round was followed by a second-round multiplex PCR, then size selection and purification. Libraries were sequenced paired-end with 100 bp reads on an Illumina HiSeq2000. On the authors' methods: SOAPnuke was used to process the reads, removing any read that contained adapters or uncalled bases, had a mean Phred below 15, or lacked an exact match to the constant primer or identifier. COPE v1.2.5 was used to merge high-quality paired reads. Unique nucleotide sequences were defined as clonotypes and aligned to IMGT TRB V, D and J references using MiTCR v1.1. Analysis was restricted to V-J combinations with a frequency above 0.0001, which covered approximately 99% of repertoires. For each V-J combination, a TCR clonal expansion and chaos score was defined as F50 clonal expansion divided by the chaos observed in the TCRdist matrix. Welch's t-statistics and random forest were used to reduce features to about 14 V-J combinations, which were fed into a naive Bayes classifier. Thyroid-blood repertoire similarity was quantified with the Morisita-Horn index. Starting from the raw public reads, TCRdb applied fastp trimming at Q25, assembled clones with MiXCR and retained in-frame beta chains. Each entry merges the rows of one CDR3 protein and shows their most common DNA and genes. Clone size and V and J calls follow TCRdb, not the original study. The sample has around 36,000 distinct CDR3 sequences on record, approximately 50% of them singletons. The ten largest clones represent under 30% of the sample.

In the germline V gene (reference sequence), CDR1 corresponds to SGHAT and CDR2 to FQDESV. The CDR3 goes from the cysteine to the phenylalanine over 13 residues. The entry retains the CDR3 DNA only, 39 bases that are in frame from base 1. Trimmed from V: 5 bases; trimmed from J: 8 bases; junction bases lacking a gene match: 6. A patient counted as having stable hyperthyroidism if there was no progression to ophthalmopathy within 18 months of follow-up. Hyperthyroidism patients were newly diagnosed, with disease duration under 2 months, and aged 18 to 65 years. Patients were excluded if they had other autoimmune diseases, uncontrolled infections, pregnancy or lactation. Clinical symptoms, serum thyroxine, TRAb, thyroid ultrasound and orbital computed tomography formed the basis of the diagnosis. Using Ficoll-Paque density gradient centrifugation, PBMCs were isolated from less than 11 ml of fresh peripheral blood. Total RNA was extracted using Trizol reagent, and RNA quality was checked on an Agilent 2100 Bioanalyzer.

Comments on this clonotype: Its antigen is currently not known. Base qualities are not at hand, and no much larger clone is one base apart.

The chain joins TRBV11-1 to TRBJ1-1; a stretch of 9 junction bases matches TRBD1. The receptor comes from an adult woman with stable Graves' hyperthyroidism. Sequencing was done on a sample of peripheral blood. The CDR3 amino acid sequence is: CASSAGTGTEAFF. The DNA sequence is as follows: TGTGCCAGCAGCGCCGGGACAGGGACGGAAGCTTTCTTT.